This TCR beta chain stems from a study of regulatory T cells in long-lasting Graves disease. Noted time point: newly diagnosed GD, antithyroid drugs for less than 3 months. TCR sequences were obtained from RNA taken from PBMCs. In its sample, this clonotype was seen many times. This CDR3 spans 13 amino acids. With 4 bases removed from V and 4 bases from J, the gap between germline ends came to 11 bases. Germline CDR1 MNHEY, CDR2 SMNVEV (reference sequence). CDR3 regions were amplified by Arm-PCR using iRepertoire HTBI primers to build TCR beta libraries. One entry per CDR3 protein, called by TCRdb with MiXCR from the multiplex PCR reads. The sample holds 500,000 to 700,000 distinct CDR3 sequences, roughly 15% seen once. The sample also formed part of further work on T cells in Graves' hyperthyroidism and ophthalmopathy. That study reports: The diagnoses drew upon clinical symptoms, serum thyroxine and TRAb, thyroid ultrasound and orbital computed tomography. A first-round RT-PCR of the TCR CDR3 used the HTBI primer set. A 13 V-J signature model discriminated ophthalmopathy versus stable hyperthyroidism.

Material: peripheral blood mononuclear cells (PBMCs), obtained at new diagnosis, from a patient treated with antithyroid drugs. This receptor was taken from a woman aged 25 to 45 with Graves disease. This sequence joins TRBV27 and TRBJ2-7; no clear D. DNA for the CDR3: TGTGCCAGCAGTTCGCAGCCGAAGTACGAGCAGTACTTC. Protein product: CASSSQPKYEQYF.